A single sample is the source of the 6 T cell receptor beta chains below, sequenced in a study of cytomegalovirus exposure and HLA in healthy donors (dated by TCRdb to about 2017). The library was obtained by the immunoSEQ multiplex PCR assay. A mixture of 60 forward primers for TCR Vbeta segments and 13 reverse primers for TCR Jbeta segments was used in the multiplex PCR. TCRdb re-hosts the immuneACCESS table, in-frame sequences only. Its copies lack some clones; in the studies checked, an unresolved V gene accounts for under half of them, and the cause for the rest is not known. This sample holds roughly 100,000 clones; 65% to 90% were observed only once. Clones ranked in the top ten supply around 6.9% of the sample. The sequencing sample was made of PBMCs. The receptor set was obtained from a man aged 25 to 40 in good health and CMV-seropositive.

The chain is built from TRBV18 and TRBJ1-3; D perhaps matches TRBD1 (6 bases). This CDR3 comprises 15 residues. The germline gives CDR1 KGHSH, CDR2 LQKENI. V was clipped by 3 bases and J by 4 bases, with 13 bases between them. CDR3 amino acids: CASSPGPGEGNTIYF. The CDR3 DNA reads as TGTGCCAGCTCACCCGGACCAGGGGAGGGAAACACCATATATTTT.

This clone was counted a few times. Sequence at one end of the junction differs from germline and may be a read error. This chain links TRBV7-9 with TRBJ2-3, with a weak D call TRBD1 (6 bases). The CDR3 runs to 15 residues. Germline values: CDR1 SEHNR, CDR2 FQNEAQ (reference sequence). The DNA of the CDR3 is TGTCCCAGCAGCGTAGTTACAGGGAACACAGATACGCAGTATTTT. It translates to CPSSVVTGNTDTQYF. The full variable domain, completed using reference TRBV7-9 and TRBJ2-3, is DTGVSQNPRHKITKRGQNVTFRCDPISEHNRLYWYRQTLGQGPEFLTYFQNEAQLEKSRLLSDRFSAERPKGSFSTLEIQRTEQGDSAMYLCPSSVVTGNTDTQYFGPGTRLTVL.

This chain connects TRBV19 to TRBJ2-3; TRBD1 is a possible D gene (6 bases). The CDR3 runs to 13 residues. The V end lost 4 bases, the J end lost 4 bases, and 9 bases lay between the germline ends. CDR1 and CDR2 from the germline V gene are LNHDA and SQIVND (reference sequence). CDR3 region: CASSKQGADTQYF. CDR3 nucleotides: TGTGCCAGTAGTAAACAGGGAGCAGATACGCAGTATTTT.

This clone was seen just once. The rearrangement joins TRBV2 to TRBJ2-1; tentative D call: TRBD2 (6 bases). V lost 7 bases, J lost 5 bases, and 15 bases lay in between. This CDR3 is 14 amino acids long. The V gene's germline CDR1 is SNHLY and CDR2 FYNNEI. CDR3 amino acids: CASIKDYGNNEQFF. For the CDR3, the DNA is TGTGCCAGCATCAAGGACTATGGAAACAATGAGCAGTTCTTC.

V and J are TRBV27 and TRBJ1-2, with a weak D call TRBD1 (6 bases). The germline V gene has CDR1 MNHEY and CDR2 SMNVEV (reference sequence). This CDR3 has 17 residues. V was pared by 2 bases and J by 8 bases, with 24 bases between. CDR3 sequence reads: CASSLAPRQGRLSGYTF. CDR3 in DNA: TGTGCCAGCAGTTTAGCCCCCCGGCAGGGGCGGTTGTCCGGCTACACCTTC.

The chain combines TRBV29-1 with TRBJ1-1, with 10 bases lining up with TRBD1. Unmatched junction bases numbered 13, after V lost 4 bases and J lost 5 bases. Germline CDR1 is SQVTM and CDR2 is ANQGSEA. This CDR3 contains 16 residues. This CDR3 is CSVAPRQGARVTEAFF. Written as DNA, the CDR3 is TGCAGCGTTGCCCCCCGACAGGGGGCGAGGGTTACTGAAGCTTTCTTT.